The T cell receptor beta chain described here comes from a study of CD8+ T cells in alopecia areata. Extracted from the samples, RNA was reverse transcribed into cDNA to serve as the sequencing template. The method was immunoSEQ multiplex PCR; TCRdb's version includes in-frame clones alone and lacks a portion of them. The table shows around 300,000 clones, with about 62% occurring only once. Noted treatment: oral pan-JAK inhibitor, 5-10 mg twice daily. Lesional scalp tissue (obtained by punch biopsy) and peripheral blood were collected from alopecia areata patients. Study observations and caveats: In lesional scalp, particularly from alopecia totalis/universalis, clonality was higher than in normal scalp. Tofacitinib yielded significantly lower scalp clonality and fewer expanded CD8+ clones among the top 100.

This clone was observed a handful of times. Its antigen remains unknown. The source was CD4+ T cells sorted from blood, collected at week 52, from a patient treated with tofacitinib. The TCR sequence derives from a human donor with alopecia areata.

CDR3 sequence reads: CSVEMGYIQYF. CDR3 nucleotide sequence: TGCAGCGTAGAAATGGGTTACATTCAGTACTTC. The J gene is TRBJ2-4, the V gene TRBV29-1; D uncertain. V shed 6 bases and J shed 8 bases, with 11 bases lying between them. This CDR3 has 11 amino acids. Per the germline V gene, CDR1 is SQVTM and CDR2 is ANQGSEA. The full variable domain, with the rest looked up from reference TRBV29-1 and TRBJ2-4, is SAVISQKPSRDICQRGTSLTIQCQVDSQVTMMFWYRQQPGQSLTLIATANQGSEATYESGFVIDKFPISRPNLTFSTLTVSNMSPEDSSIYLCSVEMGYIQYFGAGTRLSVL.